This TCR beta chain was documented in a study of response to subunit inactivated influenza vaccine. Broader study findings: Few additional T cells are recruited per seasonal influenza vaccination, authors suggested.

Turning to this clonotype: What it binds is unknown. Just one base apart from a much larger clone, this may be a read error.

TCRdb re-analysed the RT-PCR reads in MiXCR, keeping a single row per CDR3 protein. Seen here are hundreds of thousands of distinct CDR3 sequences, 10% to 15% observed once, and the top ten hold around 9.6%. This CDR3 is built from 15 residues. The germline gives CDR1 LGHNA, CDR2 YNFKEQ. V gene TRBV4-2 combines with J gene TRBJ2-3, with a tentative D call TRBD2 (6 bases). The sequences come from PBMCs from blood, collected on the day of vaccination. The clonotype comes from a man in his fifties who received an inactivated influenza vaccine. The CDR3 DNA is TGTGCCATCAGCCCCGGGACTCCTAGCACAGATACGCAGTATTTT. This gives the protein CAISPGTPSTDTQYF.